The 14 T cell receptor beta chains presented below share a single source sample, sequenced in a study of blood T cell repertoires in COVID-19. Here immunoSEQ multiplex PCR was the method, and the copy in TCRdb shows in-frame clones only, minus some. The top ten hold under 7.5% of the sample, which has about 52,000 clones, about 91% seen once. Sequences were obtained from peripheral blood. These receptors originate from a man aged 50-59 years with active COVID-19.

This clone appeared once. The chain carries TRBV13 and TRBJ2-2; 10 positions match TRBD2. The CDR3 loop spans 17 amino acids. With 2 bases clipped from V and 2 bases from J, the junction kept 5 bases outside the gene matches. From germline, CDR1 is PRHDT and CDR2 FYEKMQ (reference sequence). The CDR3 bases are TGTGCCAGCAGCTTATCCTTAGCGGGGGGAAACACCGGGGAGCTGTTTTTT. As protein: CASSLSLAGGNTGELFF.

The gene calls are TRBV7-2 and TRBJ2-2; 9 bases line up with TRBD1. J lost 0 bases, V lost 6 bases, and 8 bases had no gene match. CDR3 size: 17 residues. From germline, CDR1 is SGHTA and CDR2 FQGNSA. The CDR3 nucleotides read TGTGCCAGCAGTCGGACAGGGGTTTGGTCGAACACCGGGGAGCTGTTTTTT. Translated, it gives CASSRTGVWSNTGELFF. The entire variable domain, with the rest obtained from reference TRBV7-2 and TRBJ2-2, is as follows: GAGVSQSPSNKVTEKGKDVELRCDPISGHTALYWYRQSLGQGLEFLIYFQGNSAPDKSGLPSDRFSAERTGGSVSTLTIQRTQQEDSAVYLCASSRTGVWSNTGELFFGEGSRLTVL.

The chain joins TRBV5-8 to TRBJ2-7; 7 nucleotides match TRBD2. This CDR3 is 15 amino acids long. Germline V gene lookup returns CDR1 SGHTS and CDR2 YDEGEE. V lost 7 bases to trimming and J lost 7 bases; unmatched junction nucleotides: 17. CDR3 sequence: CASPNGLGRRGEQYF. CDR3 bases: TGTGCCAGCCCTAACGGACTCGGACGGCGGGGGGAGCAGTACTTC.

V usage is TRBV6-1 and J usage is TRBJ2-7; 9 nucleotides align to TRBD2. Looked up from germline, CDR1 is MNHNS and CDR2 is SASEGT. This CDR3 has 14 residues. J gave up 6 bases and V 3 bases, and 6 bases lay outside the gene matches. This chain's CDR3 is CASSDEREVGEQYF. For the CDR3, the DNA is TGTGCCAGCAGTGATGAGCGGGAGGTAGGCGAGCAGTACTTC.

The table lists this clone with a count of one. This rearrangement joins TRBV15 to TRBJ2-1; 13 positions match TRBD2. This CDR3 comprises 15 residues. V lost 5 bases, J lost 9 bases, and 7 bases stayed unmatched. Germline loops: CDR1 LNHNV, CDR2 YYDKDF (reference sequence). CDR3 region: CATSQEGLAGREQFF. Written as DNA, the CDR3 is TGTGCCACCAGCCAAGAGGGACTAGCGGGGCGTGAGCAGTTCTTC.

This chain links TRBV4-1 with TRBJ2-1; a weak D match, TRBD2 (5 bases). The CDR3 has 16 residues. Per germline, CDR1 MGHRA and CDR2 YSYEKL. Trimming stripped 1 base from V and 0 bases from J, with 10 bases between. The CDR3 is CASSQGSGNSYNEQFF. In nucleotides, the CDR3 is TGCGCCAGCAGCCAAGGCAGCGGAAACTCCTACAATGAGCAGTTCTTC.

CDR3 amino acids: CAISPDTNTGELFF. The CDR3 DNA reads as TGTGCCATCAGCCCCGACACGAACACCGGGGAGCTGTTTTTT. The chain is built from TRBV10-3 and TRBJ2-2; D gene unclear. The germline gives CDR1 ENHRY, CDR2 SYGVKD. V lost 6 bases to trimming and J lost 0 bases, with 8 bases between them. This CDR3 is 14 amino acids long.

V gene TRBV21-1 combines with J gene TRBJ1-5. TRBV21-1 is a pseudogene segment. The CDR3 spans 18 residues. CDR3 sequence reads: CASSKREGSSTPDQPQHF. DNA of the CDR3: TGTGCCAGCAGCAAAAGGGAGGGGTCCTCCACACCCGATCAGCCCCAGCATTTT.

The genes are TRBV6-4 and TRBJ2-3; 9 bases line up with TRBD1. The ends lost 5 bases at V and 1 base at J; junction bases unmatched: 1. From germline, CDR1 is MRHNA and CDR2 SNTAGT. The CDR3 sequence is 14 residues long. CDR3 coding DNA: TGTGCCAGCAGTCGGACAGGGGGCACAGATACGCAGTATTTT. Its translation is CASSRTGGTDTQYF.

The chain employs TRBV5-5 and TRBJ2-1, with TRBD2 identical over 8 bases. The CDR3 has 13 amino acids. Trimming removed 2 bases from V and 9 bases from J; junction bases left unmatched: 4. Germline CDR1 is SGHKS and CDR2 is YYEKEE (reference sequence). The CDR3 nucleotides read TGTGCCAGCAGCTTTGTCCTAGCGGGTGAGCAGTTCTTC. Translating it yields CASSFVLAGEQFF. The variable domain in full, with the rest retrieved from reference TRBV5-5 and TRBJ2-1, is DAGVTQSPTHLIKTRGQQVTLRCSPISGHKSVSWYQQVLGQGPQFIFQYYEKEERGRGNFPDRFSARQFPNYSSELNVNALLLGDSALYLCASSFVLAGEQFFGPGTRLTVL.

DNA of the CDR3: TGTGCCAGCAGCTCCAGCGGCACCTCAGAGACCCAGTACTTC. It yields the protein CASSSSGTSETQYF. The chain recombines TRBV7-9 with TRBJ2-5, with D perhaps matching TRBD2 (5 bases). This CDR3 spans 14 amino acids. V lost 4 bases and J 4 bases, leaving 13 bases between the germline ends. Germline CDR1 and CDR2: SEHNR and FQNEAQ (reference sequence).

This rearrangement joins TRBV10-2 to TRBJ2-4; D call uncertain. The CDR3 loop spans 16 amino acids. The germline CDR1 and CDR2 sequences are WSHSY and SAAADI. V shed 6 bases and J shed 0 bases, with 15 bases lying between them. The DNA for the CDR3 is TGCGCCAGCAGAGAAGACTCCCTCGGAGCCAAAAACATTCAGTACTTC. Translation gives CASREDSLGAKNIQYF.

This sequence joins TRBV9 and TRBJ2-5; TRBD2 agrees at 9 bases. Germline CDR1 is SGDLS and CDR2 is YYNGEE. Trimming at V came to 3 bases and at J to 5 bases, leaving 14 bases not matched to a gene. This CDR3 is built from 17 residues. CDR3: CASSGGARGLAGETQYF. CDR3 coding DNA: TGTGCCAGCAGCGGAGGAGCCCGGGGACTAGCTGGGGAGACCCAGTACTTC.

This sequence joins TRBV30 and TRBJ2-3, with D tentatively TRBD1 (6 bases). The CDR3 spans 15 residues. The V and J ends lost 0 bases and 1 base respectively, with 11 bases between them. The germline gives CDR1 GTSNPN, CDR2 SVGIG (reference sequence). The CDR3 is CAWSVRGIRTDTQYF. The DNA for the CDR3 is TGTGCCTGGAGTGTAAGGGGGATCCGCACAGATACGCAGTATTTT.